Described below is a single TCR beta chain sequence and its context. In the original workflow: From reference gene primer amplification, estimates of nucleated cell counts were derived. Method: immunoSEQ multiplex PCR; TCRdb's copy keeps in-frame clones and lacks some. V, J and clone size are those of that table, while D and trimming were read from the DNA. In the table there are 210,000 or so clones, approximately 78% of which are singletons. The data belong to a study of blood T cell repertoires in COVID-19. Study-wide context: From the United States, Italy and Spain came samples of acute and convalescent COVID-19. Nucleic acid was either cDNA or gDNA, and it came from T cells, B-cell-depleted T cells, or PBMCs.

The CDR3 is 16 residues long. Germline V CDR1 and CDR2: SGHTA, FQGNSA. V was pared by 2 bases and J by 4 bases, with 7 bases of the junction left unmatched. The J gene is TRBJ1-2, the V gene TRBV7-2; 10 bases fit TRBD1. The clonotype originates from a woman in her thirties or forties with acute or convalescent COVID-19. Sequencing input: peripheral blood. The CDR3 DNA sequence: TGTGCCAGCAGCTTACCTCAGACAGGGGGCGCCTATGGCTACACCTTC. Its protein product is CASSLPQTGGAYGYTF.